Listed here is a single TCR beta chain. This clonotype was detected ten times or more. Its antigen has not been determined. No base qualities exist here, and no much larger clone lies one base off it. Libraries were made using 5' RACE. Sequencing instrument: Illumina HiSeq 2500. A second roughly 6 to 12 cycle PCR used a sample-barcoded 5' primer and a J-beta primer mix. A template-switch 5' adaptor carrying 12 random nucleotides introduced a unique molecular identifier onto each TCR beta cDNA molecule. Each sample yielded at least 2.5 million CDR3-containing paired-end reads. First-strand cDNA was synthesized from all RNA with the Mint cDNA synthesis kit, primed by a TRBC-specific oligonucleotide. Following uracil-DNA glycosylase treatment, all cDNA underwent a first 18-cycle PCR with the universal primers M1SS and BC2_uni_R. Concerning the study's data processing: For normalization, 1 million high-quality reads, each with a distinct molecular identifier, were randomly selected from each sample. Reads sharing molecular identifiers were discarded rather than binned into consensus sequences. CDR3 identification, clonotype clustering and error correction used MiTCR with a Q25 quality threshold and the strictest error-elimination algorithm. Lower-bound total TCR beta diversity was estimated with a nonparametric unseen species model using Euler transformation. TCRdb passed the public sequencing reads through fastp at Q25 and MiXCR, retaining productive beta sequences. Duplicate CDR3 protein sequences are folded into a single record with the most common DNA and genes. The V and J calls follow TCRdb's processing rather than the paper's. The sample profile shows roughly 700,000 distinct CDR3 sequences; about a third of them were found once. The ten largest clones represent 15% of the sample.

Systemically healthy Caucasian individuals from Russia, around 38 in total and aged 6 to 90 years, were included as donors. Each donor gave approximately 9.4 milliliters of peripheral blood, drawn into EDTA-treated Vacutainer tubes. PBMCs were isolated by Ficoll-Paque density-gradient centrifugation, with at least 6 million obtained per sample. Trizol reagent was used to extract total RNA from PBMCs, with at least 5 micrograms per sample. For every donor, an aliquot of PBMCs went through flow cytometry to measure the percentages of naive CD45RAhigh/CD27high T cells. This sample is drawn from a study of blood T cells in healthy people across ages (dated by TCRdb to about 2015). Background on the whole study: In model experiments, roughly one uniquely barcoded TCR beta cDNA molecule per two T cells was captured by template switching. Age-related changes in TCR beta repertoire diversity were measured in the study by deep sequencing normalized with unique cDNA molecular identifiers. Donors were grouped into four age groups: young (average approximately 15 years), middle-aged (over 35), aged (around 60) and long-lived (over 80). To avoid experimental bias, donors of different ages were spread randomly across the sequencing lanes. For two donors (one aged 18 to 30 and one aged 80 or older), the study analyzed two additional independent replicas of 1 million unique cDNA reads from the same blood draw. Study-wide conclusions, independent of this receptor: Observed TCR beta diversity correlated strongly with the percentage of naive T cells measured by flow cytometry. Because the CMV infection status of the donors was unknown, age-related changes in expanded clonotypes may potentially have been confounded. Because profiling used bulk unsorted PBMCs, naive and antigen-experienced compartments could not be compared conclusively. Observed TCR beta diversity per million T cells fell roughly linearly with age, and a significant reduction was already apparent by age roughly 41. The long-lived group showed more naive CD4+ T cells, fewer expanded clones and increased TCR diversity than the aged group, suggesting age selection. Estimates of total diversity based on one million sequenced T cells were considered lower bounds and underestimates.

V ends up 4 bases short and J 4 bases short, with an unmatched junction base count of 14. For CDR1 and CDR2, the germline V gene lists SGHRS and YFSETQ. The CDR3 runs 16 residues from the cysteine to the phenylalanine. The retained sequence is limited to the CDR3, 48 bases, with the frame set at the first base. Recombination joined TRBV5-1 with TRBJ2-7; a stretch of 7 junction bases matches TRBD1. Sequencing was done on a sample of blood. The source is a woman of 80 years or more in good health. Donor details come from another sample of the same person, matched by shared clones. For the CDR3, the sequence is CASSVTGTSSLYEQYF. The DNA reads TGCGCCAGCAGCGTGACAGGGACCTCCTCTTTATACGAGCAGTACTTC.